A single T cell receptor (beta chain) is shown here with its context. The data belong to a study of identifying expanded T cells in peripheral blood. This CDR3 contains 14 residues. V was cut by 7 bases and J by 6 bases, with 17 bases left in between. Germline V lookup: CDR1 SGHDT, CDR2 YYEEEE. Profiling relied on immunoSEQ multiplex PCR, and the TCRdb table lists in-frame clones only, not all of them. The table includes about 94,000 clones, 70% to 90% detected once. The J gene is TRBJ1-5, the V gene TRBV5-6; a possible D gene is TRBD1 (5 bases). The receptor was derived from a person aged 18 to 75 in good health. The sequenced material came from blood. CDR3 in amino acids: CASSITAGFQPQHF. CDR3 nucleotides: TGTGCCAGCTCGATTACGGCAGGGTTTCAGCCCCAGCATTTT.